This T cell receptor (beta chain) is from a study of post-analysis software for immune sequencing data. Study-level findings and limits: Patients showed TRBV5-6, TRBV5-1 and TRBV20-1 among 4 or 5 TRBV segments more frequent than in controls.

The TCR beta cDNA libraries contained unique molecular identifiers. One entry per CDR3 protein results from TCRdb running MiXCR on the PCR reads. The profile shows roughly 540,000 distinct CDR3 sequences, around a third of them singletons. The CDR3 length is 12 residues. Germline V gene lookup returns CDR1 SGHVS and CDR2 FQNEAQ. The V gene end was trimmed by 8 bases and the J gene end by 9 bases; junction bases not matched to a gene: 7. This clonotype has just a few counts. What it binds is not known. This sequence originates from a girl aged 2-17 years with multiple sclerosis. The chain links TRBV7-8 to TRBJ2-1, with 7 bases matching TRBD2. The sample consisted of blood. CDR3 protein: CASVWGGSEQFF. The CDR3 region has the DNA TGTGCCAGCGTTTGGGGGGGGAGTGAGCAGTTCTTC.